This T cell receptor beta chain was captured by sequencing in a study of cytotoxic CD8 clonotypes in ibrutinib-treated CLL. Across the study: Among the patients, some eleven presented as relapsed/refractory and roughly 15 as treatment-naive; 17 showed unmutated IGHV.

V was clipped by 4 bases and J by 4 bases, with 11 bases between them. This CDR3 is 14 amino acids long. The germline V gene encodes CDR1 SGHDT and CDR2 YYEEEE. Profiled with immunoSEQ multiplex PCR; TCRdb holds only in-frame clones, not every one. The table lists tens of thousands of clones, nearly 55% of them singletons. The source material was PBMCs, sampled at disease progression, from a patient treated with ibrutinib. This sequence was found in a human donor with chronic lymphocytic leukemia. The gene calls are TRBV5-6 and TRBJ2-2, with unresolved D. The CDR3 region is CASSLITPTGELFF. The CDR3 nucleotides are TGTGCCAGCAGCCTGATAACCCCCACCGGGGAGCTGTTTTTT.